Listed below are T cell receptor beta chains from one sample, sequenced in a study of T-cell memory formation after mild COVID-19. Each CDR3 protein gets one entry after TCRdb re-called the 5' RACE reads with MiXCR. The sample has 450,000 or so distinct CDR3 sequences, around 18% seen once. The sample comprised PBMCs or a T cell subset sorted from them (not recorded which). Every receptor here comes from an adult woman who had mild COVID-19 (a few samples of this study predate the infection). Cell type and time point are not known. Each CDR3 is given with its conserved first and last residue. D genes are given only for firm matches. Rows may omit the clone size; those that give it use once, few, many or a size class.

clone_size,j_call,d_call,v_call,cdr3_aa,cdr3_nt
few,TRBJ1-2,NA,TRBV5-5,CASSLVGAGRGYTF,TGTGCCAGCAGCTTGGTCGGGGCTGGACGTGGCTACACCTTC
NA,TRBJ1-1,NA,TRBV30,CAWTNLSKRGTEAFF,TGTGCCTGGACGAACCTTTCGAAAAGGGGCACTGAAGCTTTCTTT
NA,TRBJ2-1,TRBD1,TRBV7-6,CASSNYGRGPNEQFF,TGTGCCAGCAGCAACTATGGAAGGGGGCCGAATGAGCAGTTCTTC
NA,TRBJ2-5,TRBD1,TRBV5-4,CASSLTRDREQTQYF,TGTGCCAGCAGCCTCACCCGGGACAGGGAACAGACCCAGTACTTC
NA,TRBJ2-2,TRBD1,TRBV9,CASSAGQGKPGELFF,TGTGCAAGCAGCGCCGGACAGGGAAAGCCCGGGGAGCTGTTTTTT
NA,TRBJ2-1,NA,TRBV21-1,CASSPRGGQRAAGEINEQFF,TGTGCCAGCAGCCCCCGAGGGGGACAGAGGGCAGCGGGGGAAATCAATGAGCAGTTCTTC
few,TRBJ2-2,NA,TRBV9,CASSVAIGGPSRSTGELFF,TGTGCCAGCAGCGTAGCAATTGGGGGCCCCAGCAGGAGCACCGGGGAGCTGTTTTTT
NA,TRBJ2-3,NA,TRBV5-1,CASSLGTTKDTQYF,TGCGCCAGCAGCTTAGGAACGACCAAGGATACGCAGTATTTT
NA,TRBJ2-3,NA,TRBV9,CASGGFRGTRTDTQYF,TGTGCCAGCGGAGGGTTCCGGGGAACTCGCACAGATACGCAGTATTTT
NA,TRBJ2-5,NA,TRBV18,CASSQAAGVQETQYF,TGTGCCAGCTCACAGGCGGCAGGGGTCCAAGAGACCCAGTACTTC
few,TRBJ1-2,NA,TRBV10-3,CAISESLGRGANYGYTF,TGTGCCATCAGTGAGTCGCTAGGTAGGGGAGCTAACTATGGCTACACCTTC
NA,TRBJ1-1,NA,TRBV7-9,CASSPEREAFF,TGTGCCAGCAGCCCCGAGAGGGAGGCTTTCTTT
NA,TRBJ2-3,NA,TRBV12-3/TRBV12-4,CASSFYQASTDTQYF,TGTGCCAGCAGTTTTTATCAGGCCAGCACAGATACGCAGTATTTT
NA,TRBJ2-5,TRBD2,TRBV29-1,CSVEGGGPWETQYF,TGCAGCGTTGAAGGGGGAGGGCCCTGGGAGACCCAGTACTTC
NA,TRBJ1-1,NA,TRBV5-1,CASSLVTGYEAFF,TGCGCCAGCAGCTTGGTGACAGGTTATGAAGCTTTCTTT
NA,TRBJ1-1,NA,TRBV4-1,CASSPTMTYTEAFF,TGCGCCAGCAGCCCTACCATGACCTACACTGAAGCTTTCTTT
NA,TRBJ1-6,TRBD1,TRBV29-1,CSARDSQDSPLHF,TGCAGCGCTCGGGACAGCCAAGATTCACCCCTCCACTTT
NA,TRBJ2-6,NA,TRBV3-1,CASSQERSSGANVLTF,TGTGCCAGCAGCCAAGAGAGGAGCTCTGGGGCCAACGTCCTGACTTTC
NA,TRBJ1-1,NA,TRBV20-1,CSAPDPRRGLNTEAFF,TGCAGTGCCCCGGACCCCCGAAGAGGGCTTAACACTGAAGCTTTCTTT
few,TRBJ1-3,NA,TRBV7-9,CASSRPGGSGNTIYF,TGTGCCAGCAGCCGCCCGGGGGGCTCTGGAAACACCATATATTTT
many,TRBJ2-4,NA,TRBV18,CASSPPLLAKNIQYF,TGTGCCAGCTCACCGCCACTGCTAGCCAAAAACATTCAGTACTTC
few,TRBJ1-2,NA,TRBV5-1,CASSLNPPGYTF,TGCGCCAGCAGCCTCAACCCCCCTGGCTACACCTTC
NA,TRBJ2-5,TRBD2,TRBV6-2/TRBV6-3,CASRRLAGSRPQETQYF,TGTGCCAGCAGGCGACTAGCGGGAAGTCGGCCGCAAGAGACCCAGTACTTC
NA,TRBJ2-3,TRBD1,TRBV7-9,CASSWGQAGTDTQYF,TGTGCCAGCAGCTGGGGACAGGCGGGAACAGATACGCAGTATTTT